The 3 T cell receptor beta chains below all came from one sample that was sequenced in a study of cytomegalovirus exposure and HLA in healthy donors. Both 60 Vbeta primers and 13 Jbeta primers went into the PCR. The method was immunoSEQ multiplex PCR; TCRdb's version includes in-frame clones alone and lacks a portion of them. The table lists approximately 200,000 clones, about 77% of them singletons. The sequenced sample was PBMCs. The receptors here all came from a man aged 25-40 years in good health and CMV-seropositive.

V and J are TRBV15 and TRBJ2-3; 9 bases match TRBD2. The CDR3 extends over 17 amino acids. Germline V gene lookup returns CDR1 LNHNV and CDR2 YYDKDF (reference sequence). The V and J ends lost 1 base and 0 bases, in that order; junction bases with no gene match: 5. The CDR3 DNA is TGTGCCACCAGCAGAGGGGGTAGCGGGAGAAGCACAGATACGCAGTATTTT. Translation: CATSRGGSGRSTDTQYF.

CDR3 sequence: CASSSSGGVNTYEQYF. The CDR3, as DNA: TGTGCCAGCAGCTCTAGCGGGGGGGTCAATACCTACGAGCAGTACTTC. The chain has TRBV7-8 and TRBJ2-7; 12 bases are shared with TRBD2. CDR3 length equals 16 residues. V dropped 4 bases and J dropped 2; count of bases not matched to a gene: 6. Germline V lookup: CDR1 SGHVS, CDR2 FQNEAQ.

The genes are TRBV5-1 and TRBJ1-4, with 12 bases aligning to TRBD1. This CDR3 comprises 17 residues. With V trimmed by 4 bases and J by 5 bases, 9 bases remained unmatched. Germline V CDR1 and CDR2: SGHRS, YFSETQ. The CDR3 here is CASSPQGQGASNEKLFF. For the CDR3, the DNA is TGCGCCAGCAGCCCGCAGGGACAGGGGGCCTCAAATGAAAAACTGTTTTTT.